This T cell receptor (beta chain) was observed in a study of blood T cell repertoires in COVID-19 (dated by TCRdb to between 2020 and 2021). In the study overall: Samples from collaborators originated in the United States, Italy and Spain and spanned both the acute and convalescent phases of COVID-19. The prospective study material was composed of cDNA or gDNA derived from T cells, B-cell-depleted T cells, or PBMCs. The dataset comprised deeply sampled blood TCRbeta repertoires from subjects exposed to, actively infected with, or recovered from COVID-19. The repertoires were made available in a free public database intended to serve as a resource for research on the immune response to SARS-CoV-2. Samples were obtained from the ongoing ImmuneRACE study (first 160 participants) and from 1,000 to 1,500 subjects provided by 6 global collaborators. The sample metadata nearly always contained a de-identified subject ID, COVID-19 status, age in years and sex. Where available, HLA class I and class II types were taken from metadata supplied by the sample provider and were not determined by assay-based typing. What the authors observed across the whole study: How much clinical and demographic metadata was included differed by source and by participant, and the metadata was provided uncurated.

TCRbeta CDR3 regions were amplified from genomic DNA by means of the immunoSEQ Assay, a bias-controlled multiplex PCR. As for the original processing: The number of nucleated cells in each sample was estimated by amplification of reference gene primers within the assay. To quantify the absolute abundance of each unique TCRbeta CDR3 rearrangement, sequence reads were collapsed and filtered. For each sample, productive Simpson clonality was calculated by taking the square root of Simpson's diversity index across productive rearrangements. TCRdb stores this immuneACCESS table with in-frame sequences only. Part of the clones is absent; in the studies checked, under half of the shortfall reflects unresolved V genes, and no reason is known for the rest. V and J calls and clone size come straight from that table; D and trimming were deduced from the DNA. In all, the sample holds more than 300,000 clones, and 80% to 95% of those were seen once. The ten top clones hold around 0.86% of the sample.

Points on this clone: The specificity of this receptor is unknown. The input lacks base qualities; no much larger clone sits a single base away.

Participants in the prospective study were aged roughly 18 to 90 years, lived in 24 United States geographic areas, and enrolled through a virtual design. To assign participants to cohorts, the prospective study relied on clinical history that participants themselves reported in a screening survey and a study questionnaire. Exposed participants had been in contact, within 2 weeks of entering the study, with a person who had a PCR-confirmed or clinician-diagnosed case of COVID-19. In the prospective study, whole blood, serum and a nasopharyngeal or oropharyngeal swab were collected from each participant by mobile phlebotomists. Prospective study participants could optionally give additional blood draws and questionnaires over a roughly two-month period. Prospective study blood samples were shipped either frozen or at room temperature before DNA extraction. From the cysteine through the phenylalanine, the CDR3 covers 15 amino acids. Solely the CDR3 DNA is kept, with 45 bases framed from the first base. The germline V and J ends show losses of 5 bases and 0 bases respectively, and no gene match explains 4 bases of the junction. Taken from the germline V gene (reference sequence), the CDR1 and CDR2 loops are LNHDA and SQIVND.

The origin of this receptor is a woman in her forties who had been exposed to COVID-19. The rearrangement joined TRBV19 to TRBJ1-5; the central 7 bases match TRBD1. Input material: PBMCs or T cells enriched from blood (not recorded which). The base sequence is TGTGCCAGTAGTCCCGACAGGGATAGCAATCAGCCCCAGCATTTT. This translates into CASSPDRDSNQPQHF.